The source of this T cell receptor (beta chain) is a study of post-analysis software for immune sequencing data. The TCR beta cDNA libraries contained unique molecular identifiers. About 500,000 cDNA molecules were obtained per 1 to 10 million input T cells. In TCRdb, the PCR reads were re-called with MiXCR into one record per CDR3 protein. The data contain some 890,000 distinct CDR3 sequences, about 53% of them singletons. Findings and limits, study-wide: Diversity measured as normalized Chao1 was significantly lower in multiple sclerosis patients than in controls. TRBV5-6, TRBV5-1 and TRBV20-1 belonged to a set of a few TRBV segments that were more frequent in patients than controls.

V lost 1 base, J lost 2 bases, and 11 bases lay in between. The CDR3 consists of 15 residues. CDR1 is SGHVS and CDR2 is FQNEAQ in the germline V gene. A note on this clonotype: Its antigen remains unidentified.

The sequencing sample was made of blood. V and J are TRBV7-8 and TRBJ1-2; no firm D call. The TCR was taken from a girl under 18 with multiple sclerosis. The CDR3 protein is CASSLVATQNYGYTF. CDR3 nucleotide sequence: TGTGCCAGCAGCTTAGTGGCGACACAGAACTATGGCTACACCTTC.